This TCR beta chain was found in a study of blood T cell repertoires in COVID-19. The CDR3 is made up of 16 amino acids. Trimming removed 6 bases from V and 1 base from J, with 16 bases in between. Germline-derived CDR1 and CDR2 are MDHEN and SYDVKM. How the authors handled the data: Counts of nucleated cells, estimated from reference gene primer amplification, were obtained. Using immunoSEQ multiplex PCR, the repertoire was profiled, and TCRdb retains in-frame clones only, with some absent. V and J calls plus clone size are reproduced from that table; the DNA served to infer D and trimming. The sample has approximately 100,000 clones, around 80% seen once.

Source material: peripheral blood. V usage is TRBV28 and J usage is TRBJ1-5; D ambiguous. The source is a man in his 60s with acute or convalescent COVID-19. The CDR3 loop is CASSEVRTGSNQPQHF. The CDR3 DNA follows: TGTGCCAGCAGCGAAGTCAGGACGGGAAGCAATCAGCCCCAGCATTTT. Together with reference TRBV28 and TRBJ1-5, the CDR3 gives the full variable domain: DVKVTQSSRYLVKRTGEKVFLECVQDMDHENMFWYRQDPGLGLRLIYFSYDVKMKEKGDIPEGYSVSREKKERFSLILESASTNQTSMYLCASSEVRTGSNQPQHFGDGTRLSIL.